This T cell receptor (beta chain) was profiled in a study of T-cell memory formation after mild COVID-19. TCRdb redid the calling of the 5' RACE reads with MiXCR, one entry per CDR3 protein. The sample includes a few hundred thousand distinct CDR3 sequences, around 17% seen only once; the top ten take 23%. The sequence derives from a man younger than 35 who had mild COVID-19 (a few samples of this study predate the infection). Cell type and time point are not known. The sequenced material came from PBMCs or a T cell subset sorted from them (not recorded which).

The CDR3 region is CASSPVGVGIEQFF. The CDR3 DNA sequence: TGCGCCAGCAGCCCGGTGGGGGTCGGTATCGAGCAGTTCTTC. The gene calls are TRBV5-1 and TRBJ2-1; perhaps D is TRBD1 or TRBD2 (5 bases each). Trimming stripped 4 bases from V and 10 bases from J, with 18 bases between. CDR1 is SGHRS and CDR2 is YFSETQ in the germline V gene. The CDR3 spans 14 residues.